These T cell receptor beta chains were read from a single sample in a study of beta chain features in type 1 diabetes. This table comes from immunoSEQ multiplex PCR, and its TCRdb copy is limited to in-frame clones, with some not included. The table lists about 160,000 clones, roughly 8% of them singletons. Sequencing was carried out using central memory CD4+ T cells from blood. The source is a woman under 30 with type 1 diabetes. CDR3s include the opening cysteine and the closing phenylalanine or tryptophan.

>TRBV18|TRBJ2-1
CATLPGTSGRYNEQFF
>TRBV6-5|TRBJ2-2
CASSYGGRAVSGELFF
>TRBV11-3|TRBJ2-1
CASSQLGSAGGQQFF
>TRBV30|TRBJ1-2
CAWTLGQPDYTF
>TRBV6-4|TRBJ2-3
CASSGRDWDTQYF
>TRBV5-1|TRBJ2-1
CASSSGTSAHNEQFF
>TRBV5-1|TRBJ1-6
CASSLRGVGDSPLHF
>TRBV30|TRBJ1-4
CAWSPTVEKLFF
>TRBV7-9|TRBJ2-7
CASSLSGGYEQYF
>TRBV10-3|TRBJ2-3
CAISEWGGTDTQYF
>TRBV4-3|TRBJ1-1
CASSQDSIRRDTEAFF
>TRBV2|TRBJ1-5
CASSESRVGNQPQHF
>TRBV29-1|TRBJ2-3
CSARYGTSTDTQYF
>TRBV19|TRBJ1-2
CASSSGGHPYGYTF
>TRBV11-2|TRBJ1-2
CASSFQGAYGYTF
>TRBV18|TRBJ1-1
CASARGGSTEAFF
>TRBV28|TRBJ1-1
CATLAGGFEAFF
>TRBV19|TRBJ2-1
CATSGTSGVRNEQFF
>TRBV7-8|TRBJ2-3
CASSQILQATDTQYF
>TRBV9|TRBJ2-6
CASSGDRLGANVLTF
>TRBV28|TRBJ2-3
CASRPRDFTDTQYF
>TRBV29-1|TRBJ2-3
CSVFPSGRSTDTQYF
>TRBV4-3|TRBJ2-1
CASSQAWWASGRGNEQFF
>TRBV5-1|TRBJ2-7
CASSFQDNRDHSYEQYF
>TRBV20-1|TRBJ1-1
CSAQRGEAFF
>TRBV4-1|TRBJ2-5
CASSLGGLGETQYF
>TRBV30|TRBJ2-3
CAWNGRESDTQYF
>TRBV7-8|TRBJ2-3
CASSLGSWGTSGLGGDTQYF
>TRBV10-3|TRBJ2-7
CAIQLAGGYEQYF
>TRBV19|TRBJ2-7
CASSIQGSLYEQYF
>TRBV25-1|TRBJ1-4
CASTTGSEKLFF
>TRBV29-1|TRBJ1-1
CSVDGGGMNTEAFF
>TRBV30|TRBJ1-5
CAWSSPGGWNQPQHF
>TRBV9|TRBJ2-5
CASSVRDIQPAAQYF
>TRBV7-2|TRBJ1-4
CASSLTGPEKLFF
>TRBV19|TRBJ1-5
CASSVPDRGRYPQHF
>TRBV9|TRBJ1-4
CASSVLDGLNEKLFF
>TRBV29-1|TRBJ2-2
CGSGQNTGELFF
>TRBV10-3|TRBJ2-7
CAISEREYEQYF
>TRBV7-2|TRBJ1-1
CASSLLDRNTEAFF
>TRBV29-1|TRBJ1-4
CSVVGAGEGEKLFF
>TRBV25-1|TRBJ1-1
CASSGGASQAFF
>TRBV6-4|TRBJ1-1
CASSDQGMGEAFF
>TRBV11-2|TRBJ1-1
CASSLFGGLNTEAFF
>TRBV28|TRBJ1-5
CASSPGQRNQPQHF
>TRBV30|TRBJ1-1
CAWSGPGGEAFF
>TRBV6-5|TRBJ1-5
CASSPTVSNQPQHF
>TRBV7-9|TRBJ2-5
CASSLVGGETQYF
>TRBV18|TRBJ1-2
CASSPDRNYGYTF
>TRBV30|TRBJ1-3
CAWSPARGNTIYF
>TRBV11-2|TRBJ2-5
CASSSSVTQYF
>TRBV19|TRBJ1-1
CASTLGGNTEAFF
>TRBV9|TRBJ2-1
CASSVVAGSNEQFF
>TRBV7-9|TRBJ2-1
CASSSGGGRAAEQFF
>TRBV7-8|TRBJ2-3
CASSLRTDTQYF
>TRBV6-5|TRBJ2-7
CASSSQLGGYEQYF
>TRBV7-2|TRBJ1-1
CASSLGGKSTEAFF
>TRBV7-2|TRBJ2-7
CASSLAGTGTYEQYF
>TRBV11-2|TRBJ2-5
CASSPGLGGGGETQYF